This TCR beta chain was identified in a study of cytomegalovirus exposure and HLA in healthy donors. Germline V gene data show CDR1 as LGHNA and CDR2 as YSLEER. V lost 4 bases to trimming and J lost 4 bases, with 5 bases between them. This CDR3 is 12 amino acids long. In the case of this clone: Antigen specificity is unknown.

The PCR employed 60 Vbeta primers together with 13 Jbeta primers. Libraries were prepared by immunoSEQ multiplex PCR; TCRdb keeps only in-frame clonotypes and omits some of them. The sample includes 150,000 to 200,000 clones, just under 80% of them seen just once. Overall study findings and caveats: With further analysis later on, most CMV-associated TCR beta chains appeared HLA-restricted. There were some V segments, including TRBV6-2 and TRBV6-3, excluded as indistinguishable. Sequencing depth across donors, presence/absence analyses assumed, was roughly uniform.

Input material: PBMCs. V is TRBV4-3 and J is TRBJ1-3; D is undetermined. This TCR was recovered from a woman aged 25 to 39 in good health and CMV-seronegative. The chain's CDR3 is CASSPQGNTIYF. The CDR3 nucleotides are TGCGCCAGCAGCCCACAGGGAAACACCATATATTTT.